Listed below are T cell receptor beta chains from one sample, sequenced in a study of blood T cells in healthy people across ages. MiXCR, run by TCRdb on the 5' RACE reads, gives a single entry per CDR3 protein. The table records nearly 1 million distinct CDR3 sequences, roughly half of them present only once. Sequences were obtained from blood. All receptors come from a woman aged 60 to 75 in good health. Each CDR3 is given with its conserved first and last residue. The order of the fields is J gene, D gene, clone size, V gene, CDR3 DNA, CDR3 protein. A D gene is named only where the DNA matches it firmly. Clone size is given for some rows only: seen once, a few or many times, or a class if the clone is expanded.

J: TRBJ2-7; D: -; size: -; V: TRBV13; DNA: TGTGCCAGCAGCTCCCGGATGGGTCCCGCGGGTGAGCAGTACTTC; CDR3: CASSSRMGPAGEQYF
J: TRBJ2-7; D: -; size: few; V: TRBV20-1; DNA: TGCAGTGCCGTAGCGTACTCCTACGAGCAGTACTTC; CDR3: CSAVAYSYEQYF
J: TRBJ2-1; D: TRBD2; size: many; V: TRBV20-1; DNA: TGCAGTGCTCTACATAGCGGGAGCATGAGAAATGAGCAGTTCTTC; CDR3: CSALHSGSMRNEQFF
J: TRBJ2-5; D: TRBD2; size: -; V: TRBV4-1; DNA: TGCGCCAGCAGCCAAGCCCCTAGCGGGGGGTACCAAGAGACCCAGTACTTC; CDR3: CASSQAPSGGYQETQYF
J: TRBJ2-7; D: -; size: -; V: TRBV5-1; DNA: TGCGCCAGCAGCCCCCGAGGTGACATCTCCTACGAGCAGTACTTC; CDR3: CASSPRGDISYEQYF
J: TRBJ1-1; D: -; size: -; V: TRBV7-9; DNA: TGTGCCAGCAGCTTTACAGGAGTGAACACTGAAGCTTTCTTT; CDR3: CASSFTGVNTEAFF
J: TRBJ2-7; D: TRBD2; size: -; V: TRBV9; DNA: TGTGCCAGCAGCGTAGTAACCAGCGGGACCTGCAATGAGCAGTACTTC; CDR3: CASSVVTSGTCNEQYF
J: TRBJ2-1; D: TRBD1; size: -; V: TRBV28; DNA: TGTGCCAGCAGAGGGACAGGGGGACATGAGCAGTTCTTC; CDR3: CASRGTGGHEQFF
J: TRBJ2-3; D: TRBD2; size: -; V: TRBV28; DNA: TGTGCCAGTAGTTTTATCACTCGCGGGAGGGCGGGGGATACGCAGTATTTT; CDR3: CASSFITRGRAGDTQYF
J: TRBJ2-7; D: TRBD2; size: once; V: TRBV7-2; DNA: TGTGCCAGCAGCGGGGGGGTCAATGAGCAGTACTTC; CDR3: CASSGGVNEQYF
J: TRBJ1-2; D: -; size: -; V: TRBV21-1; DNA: TGTGCCAGCAGCAAGCGACAGGTCCCTAACTATGGCTACACCTTC; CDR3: CASSKRQVPNYGYTF
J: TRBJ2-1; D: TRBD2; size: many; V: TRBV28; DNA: TGTGCCAGCAGACTAGCGGGCAATGAGCAGTTCTTC; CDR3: CASRLAGNEQFF
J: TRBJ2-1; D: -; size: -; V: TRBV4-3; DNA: TGCGCCAGCAGCCAGGTCCCCGGGACGACCGAAACTTACAATGAGCAGTTCTTC; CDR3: CASSQVPGTTETYNEQFF
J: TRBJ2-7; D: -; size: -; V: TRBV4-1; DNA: TGCGCCAGCAGCCAAGATTGGGGGCCCGAGCAGTACTTC; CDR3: CASSQDWGPEQYF
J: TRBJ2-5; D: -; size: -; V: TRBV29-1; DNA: TGCAGCGTTCTCCGGGCCGGTAGATTTGAGCAGTACTTC; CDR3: CSVLRAGRFEQYF
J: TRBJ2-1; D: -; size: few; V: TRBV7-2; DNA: TGTGCCAGCAGCTTAATCAAGCCACATCAGTTCTTC; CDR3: CASSLIKPHQFF
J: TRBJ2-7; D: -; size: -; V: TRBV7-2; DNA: TGTGCCAGCAGCTTAGCGCGGTGGCAGGGGGGCTACGAGCAGTACTTC; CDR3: CASSLARWQGGYEQYF
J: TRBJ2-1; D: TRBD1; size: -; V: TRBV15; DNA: TGTGCCACCAGCGCCCGACAGGGAGTTTACAATGAGCAGTTCTTC; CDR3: CATSARQGVYNEQFF
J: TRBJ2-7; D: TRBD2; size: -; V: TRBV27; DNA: TGTGCCAGTAGGGGGGCGGGAGGGCGCGAGCAGTACTTC; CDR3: CASRGAGGREQYF
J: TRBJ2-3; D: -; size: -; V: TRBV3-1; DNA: TGTGCCAGCAGCAGAAGCGGCTCTAGCACAGATACGCAGTATTTT; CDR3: CASSRSGSSTDTQYF
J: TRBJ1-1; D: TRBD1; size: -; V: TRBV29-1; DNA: TGCAGCTCTCGCACAGGGGAGAACACTGAAGCTTTCTTT; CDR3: CSSRTGENTEAFF
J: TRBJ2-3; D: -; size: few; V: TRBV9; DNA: TGTGCCAGCAGCGTAGTTAAGCGAATCACAGATACGCAGTATTTT; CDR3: CASSVVKRITDTQYF
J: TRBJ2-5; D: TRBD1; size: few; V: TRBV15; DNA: TGTGCCACCAGCAGCGACTTGGGGACAGGGCGGGAGACCCAGTACTTC; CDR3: CATSSDLGTGRETQYF
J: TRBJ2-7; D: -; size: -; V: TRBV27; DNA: TGTGCCAGCGGGCTCCACGAGCAGTACTTC; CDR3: CASGLHEQYF
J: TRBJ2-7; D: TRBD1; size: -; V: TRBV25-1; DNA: TGTGCCAGCAGTGACCCGGGACAGGGAGACTACGAGCAGTACTTC; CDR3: CASSDPGQGDYEQYF
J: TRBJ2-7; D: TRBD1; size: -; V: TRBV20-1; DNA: TGCAGTGCTAGAGAGGGACAGGGTAGAATTTACGAGCAGTACTTC; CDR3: CSAREGQGRIYEQYF
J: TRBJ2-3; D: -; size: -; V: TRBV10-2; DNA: TGCGCCAGCAGAGGCCCGACAGACGCTACGTATACGCAGTATTTT; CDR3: CASRGPTDATYTQYF
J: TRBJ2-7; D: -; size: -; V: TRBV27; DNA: TGTGCCAGCAAGAGGGGCGTAAACGCGGCTGAGTCCTACGAGCAGTACTTC; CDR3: CASKRGVNAAESYEQYF
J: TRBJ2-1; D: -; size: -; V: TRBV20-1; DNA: TGCAGTGCTGGGGACACCCCACTAGCGCCGTTCTTC; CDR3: CSAGDTPLAPFF